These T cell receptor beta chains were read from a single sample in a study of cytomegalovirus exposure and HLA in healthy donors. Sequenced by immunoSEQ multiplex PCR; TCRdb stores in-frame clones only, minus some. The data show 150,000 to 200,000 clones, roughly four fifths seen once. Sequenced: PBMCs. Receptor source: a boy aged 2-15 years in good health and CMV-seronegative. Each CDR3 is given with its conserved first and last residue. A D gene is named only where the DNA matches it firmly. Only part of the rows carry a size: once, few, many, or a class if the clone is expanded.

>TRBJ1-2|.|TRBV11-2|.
TGTGCCAGCACCCTCCGGGAGGGGGAATTAGACTATGGCTACACCTTC
CASTLREGELDYGYTF
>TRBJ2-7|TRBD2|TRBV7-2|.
TGTGCCAGCAGCCCGGGACTAGCGGAGCTATACGAGCAGTACTTC
CASSPGLAELYEQYF
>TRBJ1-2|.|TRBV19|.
TGTGCCAGTAGTGGGGAGACTAACTATGGCTACACCTTC
CASSGETNYGYTF
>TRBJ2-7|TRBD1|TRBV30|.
TGTGCCTGGAGTGTACGGGGGACAGGGACCTACGAGCAGTACTTC
CAWSVRGTGTYEQYF
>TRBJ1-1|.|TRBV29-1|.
TGCAGCGTTTTGAGGAACCTAAACACTGAAGCTTTCTTT
CSVLRNLNTEAFF
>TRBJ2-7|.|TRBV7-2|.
TGTGCCAGCAGCCCGTTGTACGGCAGGCCAGAGGAGCAGTACTTC
CASSPLYGRPEEQYF
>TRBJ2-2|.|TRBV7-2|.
TGTGCCAGCAGCTTAGTCAAGAACACCGGGGAGCTGTTTTTT
CASSLVKNTGELFF
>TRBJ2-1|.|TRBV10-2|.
TGCGCCAGCAGTCGCGGAACTAGAGAGTACAATGAGCAGTTCTTC
CASSRGTREYNEQFF
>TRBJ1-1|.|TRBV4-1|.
TGCGCCAGCAGCCAACTGGGGGGGCTAGGGACTGAAGCTTTCTTT
CASSQLGGLGTEAFF
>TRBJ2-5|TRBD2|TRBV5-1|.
TGCGCCAGCGGCATCATAGCGGGGGGGCCAGAGACCCAGTACTTC
CASGIIAGGPETQYF
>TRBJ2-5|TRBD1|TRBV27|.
TGTGCCAGCAGTCCGACAGGGGGCTACCAAGAGACCCAGTACTTC
CASSPTGGYQETQYF
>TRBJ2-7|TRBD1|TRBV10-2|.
TGCGCCAGCAGCGGGACAGGGCTGAGCTCCTACGAGCAGTACTTC
CASSGTGLSSYEQYF
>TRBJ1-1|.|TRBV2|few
TGTGCCAGCACCGACAGACGGACCCCCAACACTGAAGCTTTCTTT
CASTDRRTPNTEAFF
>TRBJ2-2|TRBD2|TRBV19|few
TGTGCCAGTAGTCTCCTGACTAGCGGGGACACCGGGGAGCTGTTTTTT
CASSLLTSGDTGELFF
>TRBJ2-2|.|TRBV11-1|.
TGTGCCAGCAGCCGGCCCCGACATGGGAACACCGGGGAGCTGTTTTTT
CASSRPRHGNTGELFF
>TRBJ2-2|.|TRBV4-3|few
TGCGCCAGCAGCCAAGGCGCACACACCGGGGAGCTGTTTTTT
CASSQGAHTGELFF
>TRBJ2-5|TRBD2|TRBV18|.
TGTGCCAGCTCACCACGTCTAGCGGGGGAAGAAGAGACCCAGTACTTC
CASSPRLAGEEETQYF
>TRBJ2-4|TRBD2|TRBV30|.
TGTGCCTGGAGTGGGCGACTAGCGGGGGCCCTAGCCAAAAACATTCAGTACTTC
CAWSGRLAGALAKNIQYF
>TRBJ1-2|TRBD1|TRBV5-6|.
TGTGCCAGCAGCCAGACAGGGACCTATGGCTACACCTTC
CASSQTGTYGYTF
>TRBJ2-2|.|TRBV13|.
TGTGCCAGCAGCCCCCCCCTGCTTGGCGGTCCAAAGAACACCGGGGAGCTGTTTTTT
CASSPPLLGGPKNTGELFF
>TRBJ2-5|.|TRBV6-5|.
TGTGCCAGTTCTAATACCTACAGGGAAGAGACCCAGTACTTC
CASSNTYREETQYF
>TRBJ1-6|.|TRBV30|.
TGTGCCTGGAGCCAGGATAGCTCCTATAATTCACCCCTCCACTTT
CAWSQDSSYNSPLHF
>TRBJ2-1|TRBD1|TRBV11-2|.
TGTGCCAGCAGCCATCCCGGGACAGGGACCGGTGAGCAGTTCTTC
CASSHPGTGTGEQFF
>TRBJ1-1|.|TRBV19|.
TGTGCCAGTAGATGGGGAGGGGGCACTGAAGCTTTCTTT
CASRWGGGTEAFF
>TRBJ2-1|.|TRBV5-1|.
TGCGCCAGCAGCCCGGAGGGATCTGCCGATGAGCAGTTCTTC
CASSPEGSADEQFF
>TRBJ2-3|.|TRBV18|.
TGTGCCAGCTCACCGAACGGGGGCACAGATACGCAGTATTTT
CASSPNGGTDTQYF
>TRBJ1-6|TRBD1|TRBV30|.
TGTGCCTGGTCCAGGAGACAGGGGGCAAGACCCCTCCACTTT
CAWSRRQGARPLHF
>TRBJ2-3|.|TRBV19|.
TGTGCCACCATAGACCGTAGCACAAATACGCAGTATTTT
CATIDRSTNTQYF
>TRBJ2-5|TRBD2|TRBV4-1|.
TGCGCCAGCAGTCCCTCGGCGGGGGGGAGAGAGACCCAGTACTTC
CASSPSAGGRETQYF
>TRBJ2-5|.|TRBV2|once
TGTGCCAGCCGGGACAACAGGGTCGGGGGGCAGTACTTC
CASRDNRVGGQYF
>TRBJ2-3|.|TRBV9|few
TGTGCCAGCAGCGGGGAACAGGGAACCGGACCCACAGATACGCAGTATTTT
CASSGEQGTGPTDTQYF
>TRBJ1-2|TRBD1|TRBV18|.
TGTGCCAGCTCACCCTCGGACAGGGGGCACTATGGCTACACCTTC
CASSPSDRGHYGYTF
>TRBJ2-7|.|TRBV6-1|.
TGTGCCTCAGAGACGCAAGCAGGGGCCTACGAGCAGTACTTC
CASETQAGAYEQYF
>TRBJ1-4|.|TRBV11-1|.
TGTGCCAGCAGCCCTTCGGAGTCCCTTAATGAAAAACTGTTTTTT
CASSPSESLNEKLFF
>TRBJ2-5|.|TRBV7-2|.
TGTGCCAGCAGCTTAGGGGCGGGCCAAGAGACCCAGTACTTC
CASSLGAGQETQYF
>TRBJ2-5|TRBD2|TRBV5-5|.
TGTGCCAGCAGCTTGGACGCTCCTAGCGGGGGGAGGGAGACCCAGTACTTC
CASSLDAPSGGRETQYF
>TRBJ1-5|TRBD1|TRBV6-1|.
TGTGCCAGCAGTGATCCAGGGGGGAGCAATCAGCCCCAGCATTTT
CASSDPGGSNQPQHF
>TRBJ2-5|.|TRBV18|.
TGTGCCAGCTCACCTTCACAGGGACGAGGCGAGACCCAGTACTTC
CASSPSQGRGETQYF
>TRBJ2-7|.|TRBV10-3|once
TGTGCCATCAGTGAGTCGCAGGGTACCTACGAGCAGTACTTC
CAISESQGTYEQYF
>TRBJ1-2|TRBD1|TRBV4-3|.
TGCGCCAGCAGCCTAGACAGGGGGCGGGATGGCTACACCTTC
CASSLDRGRDGYTF
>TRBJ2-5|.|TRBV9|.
TGTGCCAGCAGTCCTGAACCGGGGGAGACCCAGTACTTC
CASSPEPGETQYF
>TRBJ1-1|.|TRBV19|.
TGTGCCCAAATAGAATCTCCTTGGGCCACTGAAGCTTTCTTT
CAQIESPWATEAFF
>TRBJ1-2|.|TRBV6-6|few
TGTGCCAGCAGTTACTCGAACGGTAACTATGGCTACACCTTC
CASSYSNGNYGYTF
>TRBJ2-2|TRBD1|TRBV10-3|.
TGTGCCATCCGGACAGGGGAGGCCGGGGAGCTGTTTTTT
CAIRTGEAGELFF
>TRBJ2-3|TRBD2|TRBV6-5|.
TGTGCCAGCAGTTACGCAGGGACTAGCGGCGATACGCAGTATTTT
CASSYAGTSGDTQYF
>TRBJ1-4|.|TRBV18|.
TGTGCCAGTTTCCGGGGACTCGATCAGAAACTGTTTTTT
CASFRGLDQKLFF
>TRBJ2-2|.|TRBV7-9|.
TGTGCCAGCAGCTTAGATTCGGAGACCGGGAACACCGGGGAGCTGTTTTTT
CASSLDSETGNTGELFF
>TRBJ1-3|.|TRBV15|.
TGTGCCACCAGCAGGAGTTCCGGGACTGGAAACACCATATATTTT
CATSRSSGTGNTIYF
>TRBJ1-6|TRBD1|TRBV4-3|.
TGCGCCAGCAGCCAAGGGACAGGGGACTCACCCCTCCACTTT
CASSQGTGDSPLHF
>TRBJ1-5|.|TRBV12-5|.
TGTGCTAGTGGTCTTTGGGGGGGCTTGGGTCAGCCCCAGCATTTT
CASGLWGGLGQPQHF
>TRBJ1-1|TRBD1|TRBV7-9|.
TGTGCCAGCAGCGGACAGGGGGACAGTGAAGCTTTCTTT
CASSGQGDSEAFF